The 17 T cell receptor beta chains given below trace back to one sample, sequenced in a study of stem cell transplantation in POMP-related autoinflammatory disease. Using immunoSEQ multiplex PCR, the repertoire was profiled, and TCRdb retains in-frame clones only, with some absent. The sample comprises some 10,000 clones, 70% to 80% of which are singletons, and about 4.6% rests with the top ten. Sequences were derived from CD4+ T cells from PBMCs, sampled after stem cell transplantation. The source of these receptors is a human patient with POMP-related autoinflammation and immune dysregulation (PRAID). Some T cells may have come from the graft donor.

This clone was counted a few times. The chain joins TRBV24-1 to TRBJ2-3; tentative D call: TRBD1 (6 bases). This CDR3 is built from 15 residues. Germline V CDR1 and CDR2: KGHDR, SFDVKD. V lost 4 bases and J 6 bases, leaving 16 bases between the germline ends. DNA for the CDR3: TGTGCCACCAGTGACCGGCGAGGGGGAGCGGATACGCAGTATTTT. Translating it yields CATSDRRGGADTQYF.

The chain joins TRBV5-5 to TRBJ2-2, with 11 bases identical to TRBD1. The CDR3 spans 18 residues. Germline V gene data show CDR1 as SGHKS and CDR2 as YYEKEE (reference sequence). J lost 6 bases, V lost 3 bases, and 13 bases had no gene match. The CDR3 region is CASSSVGTGGRRPGELFF. CDR3 nucleotides: TGTGCCAGCAGCTCTGTAGGGACAGGGGGAAGACGGCCCGGGGAGCTGTTTTTT.

This clone has just a few counts. The rearrangement uses TRBV6-5 and TRBJ1-2; D gene unclear. The CDR3 consists of 13 residues. Germline V CDR1 and CDR2: MNHEY, SVGAGI. The V and J ends lost 6 bases and 0 bases respectively, with 8 bases between them. DNA of the CDR3: TGTGCCAGCAGCGCTAACGCTAACTATGGCTACACCTTC. Translation gives CASSANANYGYTF.

This chain joins TRBV6-4 and TRBJ2-1, with 7 bases fitting TRBD1. The V gene end was trimmed by 5 bases and the J gene end by 3 bases; junction bases not matched to a gene: 7. This CDR3 comprises 15 residues. Germline CDR1 is MRHNA and CDR2 is SNTAGT. In DNA form, the CDR3 reads TGTGCCAGCAGTCTGACAGGGAGCTTCTACAATGAGCAGTTCTTC. This sequence encodes CASSLTGSFYNEQFF.

The CDR3 region has the DNA TGTGCCAGCTCACCACCACCGATAGGCACTGAAGCTTTCTTT. This translates into CASSPPPIGTEAFF. The chain links TRBV18 to TRBJ1-1; the D is unclear. CDR1 KGHSH and CDR2 LQKENI come from the germline V gene. V gave up 0 bases and J gave up 4 bases, with 9 bases separating them. This CDR3 contains 14 residues.

The chain uses TRBV11-2 and TRBJ2-7; D is possibly TRBD1 (6 bases). Germline V lookup: CDR1 SGHAT, CDR2 FQNNGV. With 4 bases removed from V and 6 bases from J, the gap between germline ends came to 22 bases. The CDR3 is 16 residues long. CDR3 in amino acids: CASSSQGGSKVREQYF. For the CDR3, the DNA is TGTGCCAGCAGCTCCCAAGGGGGTAGCAAGGTTCGCGAGCAGTACTTC.

CDR3 coding DNA: TGTGCCAGCTCCCCCCAGGGCGACACTGAAGCTTTCTTT. It encodes CASSPQGDTEAFF. This sequence joins TRBV18 and TRBJ1-1; tentative D call: TRBD1 (5 bases). V lost 6 bases and J 3 bases, leaving 11 bases between the germline ends. Looked up from germline, CDR1 is KGHSH and CDR2 is LQKENI. CDR3 size: 13 residues.

The rearrangement uses TRBV21-1 and TRBJ1-4; the table calls TRBD1, which could not be checked here. TRBV21-1 is listed as a pseudogene. The CDR3 sequence is 14 residues long. The CDR3: CASIPRQGGEKLFF. The CDR3 DNA reads TGTGCCAGCATCCCGAGACAGGGGGGCGAAAAACTGTTTTTT.

This clone occurred once. The V and J genes are TRBV6-5 and TRBJ2-7; 9 positions agree with TRBD1. Germline CDR1 is MNHEY and CDR2 is SVGAGI. CDR3 length: 14 residues. J gave up 6 bases and V 6 bases, and 9 bases lay outside the gene matches. CDR3 protein: CASRIGQGRAEQYF. CDR3 nucleotides: TGTGCCAGCAGGATCGGACAGGGGAGGGCCGAGCAGTACTTC.

The chain combines TRBV2 with TRBJ1-5; 8 bases align to TRBD1. The germline CDR1 and CDR2 sequences are SNHLY and FYNNEI. Trimming took 4 bases from V and 6 from J; bases not matched to a gene: 5. The CDR3 spans 14 residues. The CDR3 loop is CASSGTGFGQPQHF. The CDR3 DNA sequence: TGTGCCAGCAGTGGGACAGGGTTTGGTCAGCCCCAGCATTTT.

The chain links TRBV12-3 or TRBV12-4 to TRBJ1-5; TRBD1 might be the D (5 bases). There are 11 residues in the CDR3. Between the trimmed V and J ends, which lost 5 bases and 11 bases, there was a span of 10 bases. CDR3 nucleotide sequence: TGTGCCAGCAGTGTGAAGGGGACCCAGCATTTT. Its protein is CASSVKGTQHF.

The rearrangement uses TRBV7-9 and TRBJ2-3; TRBD2 agrees at 8 bases. Germline assignment: CDR1 SEHNR and CDR2 FQNEAQ (reference sequence). This CDR3 region has 15 residues. J gave up 3 bases and V 2 bases, and 4 bases lay outside the gene matches. CDR3 sequence reads: CASSLLAGGTDTQYF. For the CDR3, the DNA is TGTGCCAGCAGCTTACTAGCGGGTGGGACAGATACGCAGTATTTT.

The rearrangement joins TRBV4-1 to TRBJ2-1; 13 bases agree with TRBD2. CDR3 size: 15 residues. J gave up 8 bases and V 4 bases, and 5 bases lay outside the gene matches. Germline V gene data show CDR1 as MGHRA and CDR2 as YSYEKL. The CDR3 region has the DNA TGCGCCAGCAGCCCGAGGACTAGCGGGAGCGATGAGCAGTTCTTC. This encodes CASSPRTSGSDEQFF.

This clone came up a few times. The V call is TRBV7-9, the J call TRBJ1-6; no clear D gene. V was shortened by 5 bases and J by 0 bases, with 8 bases between the two germline ends. Germline assignment: CDR1 SEHNR and CDR2 FQNEAQ (reference sequence). The CDR3 covers 15 residues. This chain's CDR3 is CASSPGSSYNSPLHF. The CDR3 bases are TGTGCCAGCAGCCCCGGGAGCTCCTATAATTCACCCCTCCACTTT. Supplemented by reference TRBV7-9 and TRBJ1-6, the full variable domain reads DTGVSQNPRHKITKRGQNVTFRCDPISEHNRLYWYRQTLGQGPEFLTYFQNEAQLEKSRLLSDRFSAERPKGSFSTLEIQRTEQGDSAMYLCASSPGSSYNSPLHFGNGTRLTVT.

This clone was detected only a few times. The J gene is TRBJ1-1, the V gene TRBV7-9; D unclear. The CDR3 consists of 14 residues. V lost 1 base to trimming and J lost 1 base, with 7 bases between them. Germline V lookup: CDR1 SEHNR, CDR2 FQNEAQ (reference sequence). CDR3 amino acids: CASSLGAQNTEAFF. Here the CDR3 DNA reads TGTGCCAGCAGCTTAGGCGCCCAGAACACTGAAGCTTTCTTT.

A single count supports this clone. The chain carries TRBV2 and TRBJ1-2, with D unclear. V lost 0 bases to trimming and J lost 6 bases, with 5 bases between them. There are 12 residues in the CDR3. Germline V gene data show CDR1 as SNHLY and CDR2 as FYNNEI. The CDR3: CASSEAVNGYTF. The CDR3 bases are TGTGCCAGCAGTGAAGCGGTAAATGGCTACACCTTC.

This CDR3 is CASSPTGGSFNYGYTF. The CDR3, as DNA: TGTGCCAGCTCACCAACAGGGGGAAGTTTTAACTATGGCTACACCTTC. The gene calls are TRBV18 and TRBJ1-2, with 8 positions matching TRBD1. The CDR3 is 16 residues long. The V and J ends lost 2 bases and 1 base, in that order; junction bases with no gene match: 6. Germline CDR1 reads KGHSH; CDR2 reads LQKENI.